These 30 T cell receptor beta chains were all obtained from the same sample, sequenced in a study of blood T cell repertoires in COVID-19. Measured with immunoSEQ multiplex PCR; TCRdb has only the in-frame clones, and not every one. The data contain about 260,000 clones, around 87% of them singletons. Sequenced material: peripheral blood. The receptors were gathered from a woman aged 60 to 75 with COVID-19, enrolled during active disease.

V gene TRBV18 combines with J gene TRBJ2-7; the match to TRBD2 covers 9 bases. The CDR3 loop spans 18 amino acids. V lost 1 base, J lost 3 bases, and 13 bases stayed unmatched. Germline-derived CDR1 and CDR2 are KGHSH and LQKENI. Written as DNA, the CDR3 is TGTGCCAGCTCACCACTCGGACTAGCGATAACTAGAGACTACGAGCAGTACTTC. This gives the protein CASSPLGLAITRDYEQYF.

The rearrangement uses TRBV9 and TRBJ2-7; TRBD2 agrees at 8 bases. Germline trimming cut 4 bases from V and 3 bases from J; bases unmatched to any gene: 9. The CDR3 contains 15 residues. Germline values: CDR1 SGDLS, CDR2 YYNGEE. The CDR3 sequence is CASSPQAGALYEQYF. The CDR3 coding sequence is TGTGCCAGCAGCCCTCAAGCGGGAGCGCTCTACGAGCAGTACTTC. Combining the CDR3 with reference TRBV9 and TRBJ2-7 gives the whole variable domain DSGVTQTPKHLITATGQRVTLRCSPRSGDLSVYWYQQSLDQGLQFLIQYYNGEERAKGNILERFSAQQFPDLHSELNLSSLELGDSALYFCASSPQAGALYEQYFGPGTRLTVT.

J is TRBJ2-3 and V is TRBV5-4, with 9 bases aligning to TRBD2. The length of the CDR3 is 15 residues. Germline assignment: CDR1 SGHNT and CDR2 YYREEE (reference sequence). The J segment lost 6 bases and the V segment lost 0 bases, leaving 5 bases of the junction unmatched. This chain's CDR3 is CASSLAVAGADTQYF. As DNA, the CDR3 is TGTGCCAGCAGCTTGGCGGTAGCGGGAGCGGATACGCAGTATTTT.

This chain connects TRBV10-2 to TRBJ2-2; no definite D call. The CDR3 extends over 12 amino acids. The ends were cut back, 5 bases at V and 7 bases at J, with 8 bases in the middle. The germline gives CDR1 WSHSY, CDR2 SAAADI. CDR3 loop: CASSSVGGELFF. The CDR3, as DNA: TGCGCCAGCAGTAGCGTTGGCGGGGAGCTGTTTTTT.

As for this clone: The sample holds other DNA sequences that translate to the same CDR3. The chain employs TRBV29-1 and TRBJ1-4, with D unresolved. V lost 3 bases to trimming and J lost 7 bases, with 6 bases between them. Germline V gene sequence: CDR1 SQVTM, CDR2 ANQGSEA. The CDR3 spans 11 residues. The CDR3 DNA reads as TGCAGCGTTGATTCCGGTGAAAAACTGTTTTTT. Encoded protein: CSVDSGEKLFF. The full variable domain, completed using reference TRBV29-1 and TRBJ1-4, is SAVISQKPSRDICQRGTSLTIQCQVDSQVTMMFWYRQQPGQSLTLIATANQGSEATYESGFVIDKFPISRPNLTFSTLTVSNMSPEDSSIYLCSVDSGEKLFFGSGTQLSVL.

The V and J genes are TRBV7-6 and TRBJ2-3; 7 bases are a match to TRBD1. After removal of 3 bases from V and 4 bases from J, the junction contained 10 bases not matched to a gene. CDR3 length: 16 residues. Germline V gene sequence: CDR1 SGHVS, CDR2 FNYEAQ. CDR3 nucleotides: TGTGCCAGCAGCTTTAACAGGGGCGGTTTCCCAGATACGCAGTATTTT. Protein product: CASSFNRGGFPDTQYF. Looking up the rest from reference TRBV7-6 and TRBJ2-3 gives the full variable domain: GAGVSQSPRYKVTKRGQDVALRCDPISGHVSLYWYRQALGQGPEFLTYFNYEAQQDKSGLPNDRFSAERPEGSISTLTIQRTEQRDSAMYRCASSFNRGGFPDTQYFGPGTRLTVL.

This clone was seen a few times. The genes are TRBV6-5 and TRBJ1-1; D is possibly TRBD1 (6 bases). The V gene's germline CDR1 is MNHEY and CDR2 SVGAGI. Trimming stripped 10 bases from V and 0 bases from J, with 12 bases between. CDR3 length: 13 residues. For the CDR3, the DNA is TGTGCCACCCAGGGGTTCCTGAACACTGAAGCTTTCTTT. Protein product: CATQGFLNTEAFF.

This rearrangement joins TRBV3-1 (or the pseudogene TRBV3-2) to TRBJ2-1, with TRBD2 matching 8 bases. CDR1 and CDR2 from the germline V gene are LGHDT and YNNKEL (reference sequence). The V segment lost 3 bases and the J segment 7 bases; nucleotides outside the gene matches: 11. The CDR3 is 16 amino acids. The CDR3, as DNA: TGTGCCAGCAGCCATCGTAGCGGGATTGGGGATAATGAGCAGTTCTTC. The encoded protein is CASSHRSGIGDNEQFF.

The rearrangement uses TRBV19 and TRBJ2-1, with D hard to call. Germline CDR1 and CDR2: LNHDA and SQIVND (reference sequence). Trimming removed 4 bases from V and 0 bases from J, with 4 bases in between. The CDR3 runs 13 residues. As DNA, the CDR3 is TGTGCCAGTAGTACGAGCTCCTACAATGAGCAGTTCTTC. It yields the protein CASSTSSYNEQFF.

V usage is TRBV7-8 and J usage is TRBJ1-1; TRBD1 aligns across 7 bases. Per germline, CDR1 SGHVS and CDR2 FQNEAQ. This CDR3 has 16 amino acids. V dropped 5 bases and J dropped 3; count of bases not matched to a gene: 12. CDR3: CASSPRKGASDTEAFF. Written as DNA, the CDR3 is TGTGCCAGCAGCCCTCGTAAGGGGGCATCGGACACTGAAGCTTTCTTT.

The genes are TRBV5-1 and TRBJ1-2, with a tentative D call TRBD1 (5 bases). V dropped 0 bases and J dropped 11 bases, with 11 bases sitting between them. Germline values: CDR1 SGHRS, CDR2 YFSETQ. This CDR3 has 12 amino acids. The CDR3 nucleotides are TGCGCCAGCAGCTTGGACAGGCTCGGGTACACCTTC. Amino acid sequence: CASSLDRLGYTF. The full variable domain, rest sourced from reference TRBV5-1 and TRBJ1-2, is KAGVTQTPRYLIKTRGQQVTLSCSPISGHRSVSWYQQTPGQGLQFLFEYFSETQRNKGNFPGRFSGRQFSNSRSEMNVSTLELGDSALYLCASSLDRLGYTFGSGTRLTVV.

This chain joins TRBV20-1 and TRBJ2-7; D might be TRBD1 (5 bases). The CDR3 extends over 12 amino acids. Germline CDR1 DFQATT, CDR2 SNEGSKA (reference sequence). Trimming cost V 3 bases and J 4 bases, with 10 bases left between them. CDR3 loop: CSASLQGYEQYF. The DNA of the CDR3 is TGCAGTGCTAGTCTGCAGGGTTACGAGCAGTACTTC.

This chain joins TRBV28 and TRBJ1-1; perhaps TRBD1 as D (6 bases). Trimming pared 6 bases from V and 5 bases from J, leaving 16 bases between. Looked up from germline, CDR1 is MDHEN and CDR2 is SYDVKM. This CDR3 is 14 amino acids long. CDR3 amino acids: CASSEYRAMTEAFF. Here the CDR3 DNA reads TGTGCCAGCAGCGAGTACAGGGCCATGACTGAAGCTTTCTTT.

CDR3 sequence: CASSLGPGLGETQYF. The CDR3 region has the DNA TGCGCCAGCAGCTTGGGTCCGGGACTGGGAGAGACCCAGTACTTC. The chain employs TRBV5-1 and TRBJ2-5; tentatively, D is TRBD2 (6 bases). CDR1 and CDR2 from the germline V gene are SGHRS and YFSETQ. Trimming left V 0 bases short and J 4 bases short, with 13 bases between. The CDR3 totals 15 residues.

The J gene is TRBJ1-2, the V gene TRBV12-5; the match to TRBD1 covers 8 bases. This CDR3 has 13 amino acids. V shed 5 bases and J 7 bases; nucleotides not matched to a gene: 6. CDR1 is LGHNT and CDR2 is FRNRAP in the germline V gene. CDR3 sequence: CASGPGTGIGYTF. The CDR3, as DNA: TGTGCTAGTGGTCCGGGGACAGGTATTGGCTACACCTTC.

This clone was seen a handful of times. The chain couples TRBV5-6 to TRBJ2-2; 8 positions match TRBD1. Germline loops: CDR1 SGHDT, CDR2 YYEEEE. This CDR3 has 16 residues. J was trimmed by 2 bases and V by 3 bases; bases with no gene match: 6. CDR3 sequence: CASSSWDRSNTGELFF. The DNA for the CDR3 is TGTGCCAGCAGCTCCTGGGACAGGAGTAACACCGGGGAGCTGTTTTTT.

The chain employs TRBV11-2 and TRBJ2-7, with TRBD1 identical over 8 bases. This CDR3 spans 16 amino acids. Losses at the gene ends were 4 bases for V and 1 base for J; bases not matched to a gene: 9. Germline V lookup: CDR1 SGHAT, CDR2 FQNNGV. The CDR3 here is CASSSATGVKSYEQYF. The CDR3 DNA reads TGTGCCAGCAGCTCCGCGACAGGGGTCAAATCCTACGAGCAGTACTTC.

V is TRBV19 and J is TRBJ1-5, with D possibly TRBD1 on 6 matching bases. There are 14 residues in the CDR3. The V and J ends lost 2 bases and 3 bases respectively, with 8 bases between them. The germline CDR1 and CDR2 sequences are LNHDA and SQIVND (reference sequence). The CDR3: CASSIQGNNQPQHF. The CDR3 DNA sequence: TGTGCCAGTAGTATACAGGGGAACAATCAGCCCCAGCATTTT.

The chain carries TRBV19 and TRBJ1-2; D possibly corresponds to TRBD1 (6 bases). The CDR3 length is 12 residues. Germline V CDR1 and CDR2: LNHDA, SQIVND (reference sequence). V was trimmed by 6 bases and J by 9 bases, leaving 14 bases between them. CDR3 loop: CASSTPRGRYTF. The CDR3 DNA sequence: TGTGCCAGTAGCACACCCAGGGGACGCTACACCTTC. Filled out from reference TRBV19 and TRBJ1-2, the complete variable domain reads DGGITQSPKYLFRKEGQNVTLSCEQNLNHDAMYWYRQDPGQGLRLIYYSQIVNDFQKGDIAEGYSVSREKKESFPLTVTSAQKNPTAFYLCASSTPRGRYTFGSGTRLTVV.

The chain combines TRBV4-1 with TRBJ2-7; possible D gene TRBD1, 6 bases. The CDR3 contains 15 residues. The germline V and J ends were trimmed by 6 bases and 2 bases, with 17 bases remaining between them. Per the germline V gene, CDR1 is MGHRA and CDR2 is YSYEKL. CDR3 residues: CASSPTGQATYEQYF. The CDR3 region has the DNA TGCGCCAGCAGTCCCACAGGGCAAGCCACCTACGAGCAGTACTTC.

The CDR3 region is CASSEGGGQGATEAFF. CDR3 DNA: TGTGCCAGCAGTGAGGGTGGGGGACAGGGGGCCACTGAAGCTTTCTTT. The chain joins TRBV6-2 or TRBV6-3 to TRBJ1-1; 12 bases are a match to TRBD1. This CDR3 is 16 amino acids long. The J segment lost 4 bases and the V segment lost 5 bases, leaving 8 bases of the junction unmatched. Germline V gene lookup returns CDR1 MNHEY and CDR2 SVGEGT.

V gene TRBV18 combines with J gene TRBJ2-7; 8 bases fit TRBD1. Germline CDR1 and CDR2: KGHSH and LQKENI. This CDR3 spans 14 amino acids. The V gene end was trimmed by 3 bases and the J gene end by 4 bases; junction bases not matched to a gene: 5. For the CDR3, the DNA is TGTGCCAGCTCACCTGAGACAGGGGTTTACGAGCAGTACTTC. The encoded protein is CASSPETGVYEQYF.

The chain joins TRBV28 to TRBJ1-4, with D perhaps TRBD1 (5 bases). Trimming stripped 1 base from V and 7 bases from J, with 16 bases between. This CDR3 contains 16 residues. Germline V gives CDR1 MDHEN, CDR2 SYDVKM. In DNA, the CDR3 is TGTGCCAGCAGTTTATCCGGGGGGGGGACTTCTGAAAAACTGTTTTTT. Its translation: CASSLSGGGTSEKLFF.

The rearrangement joins TRBV6-5 to TRBJ1-1; D not certain. Trimming pared 6 bases from V and 0 bases from J, leaving 8 bases between. Per the germline V gene, CDR1 is MNHEY and CDR2 is SVGAGI. This CDR3 comprises 13 residues. The CDR3 nucleotides read TGTGCCAGCAGCTACACAGTGAACACTGAAGCTTTCTTT. Amino acid sequence: CASSYTVNTEAFF.

This sequence joins TRBV30 and TRBJ1-6; 9 nucleotides agree with TRBD1. The CDR3 consists of 18 residues. Losses at the gene ends were 3 bases for V and 0 bases for J; bases not matched to a gene: 9. Germline V gene data show CDR1 as GTSNPN and CDR2 as SVGIG (reference sequence). The CDR3 loop reads CAWSPKGQGSSYNSPLHF. The DNA of the CDR3 is TGTGCCTGGAGCCCAAAAGGACAGGGGAGCTCCTATAATTCACCCCTCCACTTT.

This chain joins TRBV12-3 or TRBV12-4 and TRBJ1-5; D is possibly TRBD1 (6 bases). This CDR3 contains 13 residues. The ends were cut back, 6 bases at V and 8 bases at J, with 14 bases in the middle. This chain's CDR3 is CASSLQGGKPQHF. The CDR3 DNA reads TGTGCCAGCAGCCTACAGGGAGGGAAGCCCCAGCATTTT.

The V and J genes are TRBV6-5 and TRBJ2-7; the D gene is possibly TRBD2 (6 bases). Per germline, CDR1 MNHEY and CDR2 SVGAGI. This CDR3 comprises 12 residues. Trimming took off 7 bases at V and 2 bases at J, with 9 bases between the two ends. CDR3 region: CASTRLAYEQYF. The DNA for the CDR3 is TGTGCCAGCACGAGACTAGCCTACGAGCAGTACTTC.

The chain combines TRBV5-1 with TRBJ2-1; perhaps TRBD2 as D (5 bases). CDR3 size: 14 residues. Deletions cut 4 bases from V and 0 bases from J, with 8 bases between. CDR1 and CDR2 (germline): SGHRS, YFSETQ. CDR3 nucleotides: TGCGCCAGCAGCGGCGGGTTCTCCTACAATGAGCAGTTCTTC. Residues: CASSGGFSYNEQFF.

This chain connects TRBV7-9 to TRBJ1-5, with TRBD1 as a possible D gene (5 bases). The V end was cut by 3 bases, the J end by 2 bases, with 11 bases between. The germline CDR1 and CDR2 sequences are SEHNR and FQNEAQ (reference sequence). The CDR3 has 15 amino acids. The CDR3 loop reads CASSFGGFGNQPQHF. The CDR3 DNA is TGTGCCAGCAGCTTCGGGGGGTTCGGCAATCAGCCCCAGCATTTT.

This chain uses TRBV11-2 with TRBJ2-3; no definite D call. CDR1 and CDR2 (germline): SGHAT, FQNNGV. The length of the CDR3 is 14 residues. Trimming stripped 0 bases from V and 3 bases from J, with 7 bases between. The CDR3 sequence: CASSLEFSTDTQYF. CDR3 DNA: TGTGCCAGCAGCTTAGAATTTTCGACAGATACGCAGTATTTT.